Listed below are T cell receptor beta chains from one sample, sequenced in a study of PD-L1 blockade in urothelial cancer. Some clones are missing from TCRdb's copy, which holds only in-frame ones; the method was immunoSEQ multiplex PCR. The table includes tens of thousands of clones, roughly 84% detected once. The sequencing here drew on PBMCs, taken around atezolizumab (anti-PD-L1) treatment. The receptors were sampled from a man aged 55 to 70 with urothelial cancer. Each CDR3 is given with its conserved first and last residue. D genes are given only for firm matches. The listing skips clone size in some rows; elsewhere it reads once, few, many or a size class.

clone size	D gene	V gene	J gene	CDR3 DNA	CDR3 protein
.	TRBD1	TRBV9	TRBJ1-2	TGTGCCAGCAGCGAGGAACAGGGGTTTGGCTACACCTTC	CASSEEQGFGYTF
.	TRBD2	TRBV7-9	TRBJ2-5	TGTGCCACCCAGCGGGGTTTGGGTGAGACCCAGTACTTC	CATQRGLGETQYF
few	.	TRBV19	TRBJ1-2	TGTGCCAGTAGTACCAAGACAGGCAAATCCCGCCGAGAAAACTATGGCTACACCTTC	CASSTKTGKSRRENYGYTF
.	TRBD1	TRBV11-3	TRBJ2-7	TGTGCCAGCAGACACCGGGACAGGGGGCCCTACGAGCAGTACTTC	CASRHRDRGPYEQYF
.	TRBD2	TRBV29-1	TRBJ2-3	TGCAGCGTTGACCGGACTAGCGGGAAAACAGATACGCAGTATTTT	CSVDRTSGKTDTQYF
.	TRBD1	TRBV27	TRBJ2-6	TGTGCCAGCAGTACATATCCCGGGACAGGGACTGGGGCCAACGTCCTGACTTTC	CASSTYPGTGTGANVLTF
once	TRBD2	TRBV5-1	TRBJ2-5	TGCGCCAGCAGCTTGGGGTTAGCGGGAGTGGTGGAGACCCAGTACTTC	CASSLGLAGVVETQYF
.	.	TRBV19	TRBJ1-1	TGTGCCAGTAGTATAGCGGCAGGGGTTAACACTGAAGCTTTCTTT	CASSIAAGVNTEAFF
few	.	TRBV10-3	TRBJ2-4	TGTGCCATCAGTGAGCGGATGTTAGGGACTGAAAACATTCAGTACTTC	CAISERMLGTENIQYF
.	TRBD1	TRBV7-8	TRBJ2-7	TGTGCCAGCAGCTCCCACGGGGGACAGGGAGGGCCGTACGAGCAGTACTTC	CASSSHGGQGGPYEQYF
.	.	TRBV19	TRBJ1-2	TGTGCCAGTAGTATCCTGGGCCGGATCGGCTATGGCTACACCTTC	CASSILGRIGYGYTF
few	.	TRBV6-1	TRBJ1-1	TGTGCCAGCAGTGGGCCAAGCCGGGGGAACACTGAAGCTTTCTTT	CASSGPSRGNTEAFF
.	.	TRBV19	TRBJ1-4	TGTGCCAGTAGTATCCAGGGTGGAGAAAAACTGTTTTTT	CASSIQGGEKLFF
.	.	TRBV7-9	TRBJ2-3	TGTGCCAGCAGCGGACGGGGGGCAGCCACAGATACGCAGTATTTT	CASSGRGAATDTQYF
.	TRBD1	TRBV6-1	TRBJ1-2	TGTGCCAGCAGTCCAGGGGGCAACTATGGCTACACCTTC	CASSPGGNYGYTF
.	.	TRBV5-4	TRBJ2-7	TGTGCCAGCAGCTTAGACGGACTCTACGAGCAGTACTTC	CASSLDGLYEQYF
.	TRBD2	TRBV27	TRBJ2-7	TGTGCCAGCACGACGACTAGCGGGAGTGCCTACGAGCAGTACTTC	CASTTTSGSAYEQYF
.	.	TRBV12-2	TRBJ2-7	TGTGCAAGTCGCTTTACAGGGGGCCCTTGGAGTAAGGGACCTTATTCCTACGAGCAGTACTTC	CASRFTGGPWSKGPYSYEQYF
.	TRBD1	TRBV5-1	TRBJ1-1	TGCGCCAGCAGCACCATGACAGGGGGGAACACTGAAGCTTTCTTT	CASSTMTGGNTEAFF
.	.	TRBV6-5	TRBJ1-2	TGTGCCAGCAGTTGGGGGCAGACTGGCTACACCTTC	CASSWGQTGYTF
.	TRBD1	TRBV6-6	TRBJ1-2	TGTGCCAGCACTTTCCCGGGACAGCCTTCTGGCGGCTACACCTTC	CASTFPGQPSGGYTF
.	TRBD1	TRBV19	TRBJ1-2	TGTGCCAGTATTAGGGACAGGGGGTCCTATGGCTACACCTTC	CASIRDRGSYGYTF
.	TRBD1	TRBV11-2	TRBJ1-5	TGTGCCAGCAGCTTAGGGGACAGAGTCCTCAATCAGCCCCAGCATTTT	CASSLGDRVLNQPQHF
.	.	TRBV5-1	TRBJ2-5	TGCGCCAGCAGCTTGGTCGGACAGACTTCGGGGGGAGAGACCCAGTACTTC	CASSLVGQTSGGETQYF
.	TRBD2	TRBV4-1	TRBJ2-5	TGCGCCAGCAGCCAAGGGGAGGGGTACCAAGAGACCCAGTACTTC	CASSQGEGYQETQYF
.	TRBD2	TRBV27	TRBJ2-2	TGTGCCAGCAGTCGGGAGGGGACCGGGGAGCTGTTTTTT	CASSREGTGELFF
.	.	TRBV5-6	TRBJ1-2	TGTGCCAGCAGCCCCCCGAGCAGGGCCTCTCTCTATGGCTACACCTTC	CASSPPSRASLYGYTF
many	TRBD2	TRBV13	TRBJ2-7	TGTGCCAGCAGCTTGGGGACTAGCGACGAGCAGTACTTC	CASSLGTSDEQYF
.	.	TRBV2	TRBJ2-3	TGTGCCAGCAGCCGGGACAAAAGCACAGATACGCAGTATTTT	CASSRDKSTDTQYF
.	.	TRBV28	TRBJ2-2	TGTGCCAGCAGTTCACGGGGGAACACCGGGGAGCTGTTTTTT	CASSSRGNTGELFF
.	TRBD2	TRBV5-1	TRBJ2-3	TGCGCCAGCAGCTTGGGCCCAGGGACTAGCGGGGAGGGAGATACGCAGTATTTT	CASSLGPGTSGEGDTQYF
.	TRBD2	TRBV5-4	TRBJ2-2	TGTGCCAGCAGCCCTTCCGGGACTAGGGCGAACACCGGGGAGCTGTTTTTT	CASSPSGTRANTGELFF
.	.	TRBV29-1	TRBJ1-1	TGCAGCGTTCAAGAGGCACTGAACACTGAAGCTTTCTTT	CSVQEALNTEAFF
.	.	TRBV19	TRBJ1-1	TGTGCCAGTAGAGACAGAGTGAACACTGAAGCTTTCTTT	CASRDRVNTEAFF
.	.	TRBV10-1	TRBJ1-1	TGCGCCAGCAGTGAGCGGGCAGGGACTGAAGCTTTCTTT	CASSERAGTEAFF
.	.	TRBV10-3	TRBJ1-1	TGTGCCAGCAACCGGGACACCATCACTGAAGCTTTCTTT	CASNRDTITEAFF
.	.	TRBV6-1	TRBJ2-2	TGTGCCAGCAGCTCTACGAACACCGGGGAGCTGTTTTTT	CASSSTNTGELFF
.	.	TRBV2	TRBJ1-3	TGTGCCAGCAGTGAAATAGGAAACACCATATATTTT	CASSEIGNTIYF
.	.	TRBV28	TRBJ2-7	TGTGCCAGCACTCTAGGGGGAACAGGGCCTTACGAGCAGTACTTC	CASTLGGTGPYEQYF
.	TRBD1	TRBV4-1	TRBJ1-2	TGCGCCAGCAGCCCCGTGAACAGGGGGCATAACTATGGCTACACCTTC	CASSPVNRGHNYGYTF
.	.	TRBV5-4	TRBJ1-2	TGTGCCAGCAGCTTGATCTACAGACCCTATGGCTACACCTTC	CASSLIYRPYGYTF
.	TRBD1	TRBV6-6	TRBJ2-7	TGTGCCAGCGGGGACAGTCGCTACGAGCAGTACTTC	CASGDSRYEQYF
.	TRBD1	TRBV27	TRBJ2-3	TGTGCCAGCAGTCCGGACAGGGCGTTCACAGATACGCAGTATTTT	CASSPDRAFTDTQYF
.	.	TRBV19	TRBJ1-2	TGTGCCAGTACCACGGGGGGGCGGAACTATGGCTACACCTTC	CASTTGGRNYGYTF
.	.	TRBV19	TRBJ1-6	TGTGCCAGTAGTACGTTCAGGGATTCACCCCTCCACTTT	CASSTFRDSPLHF
.	.	TRBV14	TRBJ2-5	TGTGCCAGCAGCCGGTTTGGTCAGGAGACCCAGTACTTC	CASSRFGQETQYF
.	TRBD2	TRBV7-8	TRBJ2-2	TGTGCCAGCAGCTTGGCTAGCGGGGGGAACACCGGGGAGCTGTTTTTT	CASSLASGGNTGELFF
.	.	TRBV28	TRBJ1-2	TGTGCCAGCAGTATCCTAAGAGGGGGTTCTAGCTATGGCTACACCTTC	CASSILRGGSSYGYTF
.	.	TRBV30	TRBJ2-7	TGTGCCTGGGAGAAAAAACAGGGCGGCGAGCAGTACTTC	CAWEKKQGGEQYF
few	.	TRBV6-1	TRBJ2-2	TGTGCCAGCAGTGAAGCGACAGGGACTTCCGGGGAGCTGTTTTTT	CASSEATGTSGELFF
.	.	TRBV7-6	TRBJ2-5	TGTGCCAGCAGCTCCGTAAGCCCGGGGACCCAGTACTTC	CASSSVSPGTQYF
.	TRBD1	TRBV7-2	TRBJ2-7	TGTGCCAGCAGCCCACGACCCGGACAGGGGGCAGGCGAGCAGTACTTC	CASSPRPGQGAGEQYF
.	TRBD1	TRBV30	TRBJ2-7	TGTGCCTGGAGTGTAGGGGGCAGCTCCTACGAGCAGTACTTC	CAWSVGGSSYEQYF